The 3 T cell receptor beta chains below were found in one sample sequenced in a study of T cells in Graves' hyperthyroidism and ophthalmopathy. Regions amplified from RNA transcripts were the TCR beta CDR3 regions. The HTBI primer set was used in a first-round RT-PCR of the TCR CDR3. Via MiXCR, TCRdb re-called the multiplex PCR reads, giving one row per CDR3 protein. The sample lists around 190,000 distinct CDR3 sequences, approximately 16% seen once, with 53% in the top ten. The specimen was blood. These receptors originate from a woman aged 45-65 years with Graves' hyperthyroidism.

This sequence joins TRBV5-4 and TRBJ2-3; D is perhaps TRBD1 (6 bases). The CDR3 runs to 13 residues. V was cut by 4 bases and J by 4 bases, with 10 bases left in between. The germline CDR1 and CDR2 sequences are SGHNT and YYREEE (reference sequence). The DNA for the CDR3 is TGTGCCAGCAGCGGGAGACAGGCAGATACGCAGTATTTT. Its protein product is CASSGRQADTQYF. The full variable domain, rest sourced from reference TRBV5-4 and TRBJ2-3, is ETGVTQSPTHLIKTRGQQVTLRCSSQSGHNTVSWYQQALGQGPQFIFQYYREEENGRGNFPPRFSGLQFPNYSSELNVNALELDDSALYLCASSGRQADTQYFGPGTRLTVL.

The chain is built from TRBV5-1 and TRBJ2-7, with 15 positions matching TRBD2. CDR3 length: 18 residues. Trimming removed 0 bases from V and 5 bases from J; junction bases left unmatched: 9. CDR1 SGHRS and CDR2 YFSETQ come from the germline V gene. Written as DNA, the CDR3 is TGCGCCAGCAGCTTGGATCCCCGGACTAGCGGGAGGGTCAACGAGCAGTACTTC. This sequence encodes CASSLDPRTSGRVNEQYF.

As for this clonotype: This may be a read error: a much more frequent sequence differs by one nucleotide. Given the absence of the conserved phenylalanine or tryptophan at the CDR3 end, a read error is likely. This chain links TRBV13 with TRBJ2-7; no reliable D call. The germline V gene encodes CDR1 PRHDT and CDR2 FYEKMQ (reference sequence). V lost 3 bases and J lost 3, with 9 bases in between. The length of the CDR3 is 13 residues. CDR3 sequence reads: CASSFGYDYEQYS. The CDR3 region has the DNA TGTGCCAGCAGCTTCGGGTATGACTACGAGCAGTACTCC.